This section outlines one T cell receptor (beta chain) sequence together with its context. Antigen: not known. This specimen comes from a study of post-analysis software for immune sequencing data. General observations from the study: Elevated frequency relative to controls characterized roughly five TRBV segments in patients, TRBV5-6, TRBV5-1 and TRBV20-1 among them.

The CDR3 is 16 amino acids. J lost 2 bases, V lost 3 bases, and 6 bases had no gene match. The germline V gene encodes CDR1 SGHVS and CDR2 FQNEAQ. The authors incorporated unique molecular identifiers into the TCR beta cDNA libraries. TCRdb analysed the PCR reads with MiXCR anew, one entry per CDR3 protein. This table has roughly 650,000 distinct CDR3 sequences, approximately 59% appearing once. The receptor's source is a girl aged 2-15 years with multiple sclerosis. The sequencing input was blood. The chain carries TRBV7-8 and TRBJ2-1; 8 bases align to TRBD2. CDR3 region: CASSFSSGVAYNEQFF. DNA of the CDR3: TGTGCCAGCAGCTTCAGTAGCGGGGTTGCCTACAATGAGCAGTTCTTC.